This is a list of T cell receptor beta chains from one sample in a study of T cell responses to AZD1222 COVID-19 vaccine. The repertoire was sequenced with immunoSEQ multiplex PCR; TCRdb's copy has only in-frame clones and lacks some. The sample contains 150,000 to 200,000 clones, around 92% of which appear only once. The starting material was peripheral blood, obtained on day 0 of AZD1222 vaccination. The receptors stem from an adult in good health. Both conserved end residues are part of each CDR3. The D gene is left open where the match is weak. Clone size appears in some rows only: once, few, many, or a class for an expanded clone.

cdr3_nt	cdr3_aa	clone_size	d_call	j_call	v_call
TGTGCCAGCAAGCGAAGCATTGACACTGAAGCTTTCTTT	CASKRSIDTEAFF	-	-	TRBJ1-1	TRBV2
TGCGCCAGCAGCCATCAGTCTAACTATGGCTACACCTTC	CASSHQSNYGYTF	-	-	TRBJ1-2	TRBV5-1
TGTGCCAGCAGCCAAGGGGGAGAACGGCTGGAGCAGTACTTC	CASSQGGERLEQYF	-	-	TRBJ2-7	TRBV4-2
TGTGCCAGCAGGGTAGGTACAGACTCCGACTATGGCTACACCTTC	CASRVGTDSDYGYTF	-	-	TRBJ1-2	TRBV28
TGTGCCAGCAGCTTACCCCGGGACAGTCTAAATGAAAAACTGTTTTTT	CASSLPRDSLNEKLFF	-	TRBD1	TRBJ1-4	TRBV7-9
TGTGCCAGCAGCTTTAGCGCCCAATCCTACAATGAGCAGTTCTTC	CASSFSAQSYNEQFF	-	-	TRBJ2-1	TRBV7-2
TGTGCCAGCAGTCCACAGGGGAGCCCTGAAGCTTTCTTT	CASSPQGSPEAFF	-	TRBD1	TRBJ1-1	TRBV7-3
TGTGCCAGCAGCTTGTGGGCAAGGCCAAATGGAGGCTACACCTTC	CASSLWARPNGGYTF	-	-	TRBJ1-2	TRBV5-6
TGCGCCAGCAGCTTGGGGGGCGACAATCAGCCCCAGCATTTT	CASSLGGDNQPQHF	-	-	TRBJ1-5	TRBV5-1
TGTGCTAGTGGTTTGGTAGAAGAGACCCAGTACTTC	CASGLVEETQYF	once	-	TRBJ2-5	TRBV12-5
TGTGCCACCAGTGTTGATTCGGCGGGTATGGAGACCCAGTACTTC	CATSVDSAGMETQYF	-	-	TRBJ2-5	TRBV24-1
TGTGCCAGCAGATATGCCAGGGCGCAGCCCCAGCATTTT	CASRYARAQPQHF	-	-	TRBJ1-5	TRBV6-5
TGTGCCAGCAGCTTATCTGTCGGCTCTGGAAACACCATATATTTT	CASSLSVGSGNTIYF	-	-	TRBJ1-3	TRBV7-8
TGTGCCAGCAGCTTAGGTTTCGCCTCCTACGAGCAGTACTTC	CASSLGFASYEQYF	-	-	TRBJ2-7	TRBV7-2
TGCGCCAGCAGCCCTACCTCAAGAGGGACAGATACGCAGTATTTT	CASSPTSRGTDTQYF	-	-	TRBJ2-3	TRBV5-1
TGTGCCAGCAGTACTGGGACAGGGATTGGTTCACCCCTCCACTTT	CASSTGTGIGSPLHF	-	TRBD1	TRBJ1-6	TRBV6-5
TGTGCCAGCAGCTTAAGCGCGGGCAGCTACAATCAGCCCCAGCATTTT	CASSLSAGSYNQPQHF	once	-	TRBJ1-5	TRBV7-2
TGTGCCAGTAGTTGGGAAACTGGAAACACCATATATTTT	CASSWETGNTIYF	-	-	TRBJ1-3	TRBV19
TGTGCCAGCAGTGGACAATTTCAGTACTTC	CASSGQFQYF	-	-	TRBJ2-4	TRBV2
TGCAGCCTCCGAAACCCCCAGTACTTC	CSLRNPQYF	-	-	TRBJ2-7	TRBV20-1
TGTGCCAGCAGCTTGGCCGGGACAGGATTTTATGAGCAGTTCTTC	CASSLAGTGFYEQFF	-	TRBD1	TRBJ2-1	TRBV5-4
TGTGCCAGCAGCCCCGGGGTTACAGGGGCGTCTAGCGGGGGGGCCTACAATGAGCAGTTCTTC	CASSPGVTGASSGGAYNEQFF	-	TRBD2	TRBJ2-1	TRBV9
TGTGCCAGCAGTCCGACAGGGGAGTCTGAAGCTTTCTTT	CASSPTGESEAFF	-	TRBD1	TRBJ1-1	TRBV12-3/TRBV12-4
TGTGCCAGCAGCCAGAGACAGGGCGGATATGGCTACACCTTC	CASSQRQGGYGYTF	-	TRBD1	TRBJ1-2	TRBV3-1/TRBV3-2
TGTGCCTGGAGGGGAATGGACAGGGGGACAACTAATGAAAAACTGTTTTTT	CAWRGMDRGTTNEKLFF	-	TRBD1	TRBJ1-4	TRBV30
TGTGCCACCAGCAGAGATCGACTAGCGGGGGGAACACAGTTCTTC	CATSRDRLAGGTQFF	-	TRBD2	TRBJ2-1	TRBV15